This TCR beta chain came from a study of response to subunit inactivated influenza vaccine. TCRdb re-analysed the RT-PCR reads in MiXCR, keeping a single row per CDR3 protein. This sample has around 790,000 distinct CDR3 sequences; about 20% occur once, and the top ten carry approximately 10%. This clonotype was observed a few times. In germline, CDR1 is SGHRS, CDR2 YFSETQ. The V and J ends lost 0 bases and 6 bases respectively, with 15 bases between them. The CDR3 is 15 residues long. This clonotype was sampled from a man over 45 who received an inactivated influenza vaccine. This chain uses TRBV5-1 with TRBJ1-2; D unresolved. Sequenced here: PBMCs from blood, sampled 4 to 6 days after vaccination. Here the CDR3 DNA reads TGCGCCAGCAGCTTGGCCAGTTACGGAGGAGATGGCTACACCTTC. Its protein product is CASSLASYGGDGYTF.